The clone carrying this T cell receptor beta chain has just a few counts. What it binds is not known. The source of the sample is a study of T-cell memory formation after mild COVID-19. Regarding the study as a whole: CM and EM subsets held most contracting CD4+ clones; EMRA held CD8+ ones. The finding that pre-infection memory included some responding clones suggested that cross-reactive memory joined. Contracting clones, day 15 to 85, had balanced CD4/CD8, and later expanders favored CD4+.

TCRdb re-called the 5' RACE reads through MiXCR, storing one row per CDR3 protein. The sample records 500,000 to 600,000 distinct CDR3 sequences, roughly 17% being singletons. V was clipped by 5 bases and J by 11 bases; unmatched bases: 10. The CDR3 runs 13 residues. Germline CDR1 and CDR2: MNHEY and SMNVEV (reference sequence). The sequence was collected from an adult woman who had mild COVID-19 (a few samples of this study predate the infection). Cell type and time point are not known. The genes are TRBV27 and TRBJ1-2; 8 nucleotides line up with TRBD1. The specimen sequenced was PBMCs or a T cell subset sorted from them (not recorded which). The CDR3 reads CASSPGGDRRYTF. The CDR3 coding sequence is TGTGCCAGCAGTCCGGGCGGGGACAGGCGATACACCTTC.